Shown below are 24 T cell receptor beta chains from a single sample sequenced in a study of cytomegalovirus exposure and HLA in healthy donors. 60 Vbeta and 13 Jbeta primers were used in PCR. Profiling relied on immunoSEQ multiplex PCR, and the TCRdb table lists in-frame clones only, not all of them. The sample lists 200,000 to 250,000 clones; under 80% were seen once. Sequences were obtained from PBMCs. These receptors were obtained from a woman aged 25 to 39 in good health and CMV-seronegative.

The rearrangement uses TRBV27 and TRBJ2-1, with 7 bases aligning to TRBD1. V lost 7 bases and J lost 10; bases outside the gene matches: 22. The CDR3 is 17 amino acids. Germline-derived CDR1 and CDR2 are MNHEY and SMNVEV (reference sequence). CDR3 DNA sequence: TGTGCCAGCACCGAGTTCGGGGAAGTGACAGGGACGAAGGAGCAGTTCTTC. Residues: CASTEFGEVTGTKEQFF.

This chain links TRBV29-1 with TRBJ1-1; unclear D gene. The CDR3 is made up of 11 amino acids. Germline lookup yields CDR1 SQVTM and CDR2 ANQGSEA. Trimming took 7 bases from V and 8 from J, leaving 14 bases between them. The CDR3 reads CSASEMPEAFF. As DNA, the CDR3 is TGCAGCGCCAGTGAAATGCCGGAAGCTTTCTTT. The variable domain in full, with the rest retrieved from reference TRBV29-1 and TRBJ1-1, is SAVISQKPSRDICQRGTSLTIQCQVDSQVTMMFWYRQQPGQSLTLIATANQGSEATYESGFVIDKFPISRPNLTFSTLTVSNMSPEDSSIYLCSASEMPEAFFGQGTRLTVV.

This chain links TRBV2 with TRBJ2-1; 10 bases are shared with TRBD2. The J segment lost 5 bases and the V segment lost 4 bases, leaving 11 bases of the junction unmatched. CDR1 and CDR2 from the germline V gene are SNHLY and FYNNEI. This CDR3 is 17 amino acids long. This chain's CDR3 is CASSVLASGRVDNEQFF. The CDR3 region has the DNA TGTGCCAGCAGTGTTTTGGCGAGCGGGAGGGTCGACAATGAGCAGTTCTTC.

This clone was detected a few times. The chain links TRBV6-5 to TRBJ1-5; 9 bases map to TRBD1. Losses at the gene ends were 6 bases for V and 6 bases for J; bases not matched to a gene: 6. CDR1 and CDR2 (germline): MNHEY, SVGAGI. The CDR3 is 14 amino acids. Here the CDR3 DNA reads TGTGCCAGCAGGCCTACAGGGGGCGGTCAGCCCCAGCATTTT. As protein: CASRPTGGGQPQHF.

This clone appeared once. The rearrangement links TRBV2 to TRBJ1-1, with 7 bases aligning to TRBD1. V trimming: 6 bases; J trimming: 5 bases; junction bases outside the gene matches: 6. Germline CDR1 reads SNHLY; CDR2 reads FYNNEI. The CDR3 is 13 residues long. Here the CDR3 reads CASRVQGITEAFF. The DNA for the CDR3 is TGTGCCAGCAGGGTACAGGGGATAACTGAAGCTTTCTTT.

The J gene is TRBJ2-1, the V gene TRBV4-2; D perhaps matches TRBD2 (6 bases). The CDR3 spans 13 residues. The germline V gene has CDR1 LGHNA and CDR2 YNFKEQ. V shed 2 bases and J shed 13 bases, with 15 bases lying between them. CDR3 in amino acids: CASSQRVGSVQFF. CDR3 DNA sequence: TGTGCCAGCAGCCAACGGGTCGGGAGTGTACAGTTCTTC.

The chain uses TRBV7-3 and TRBJ1-2; the D gene is possibly TRBD1 (5 bases). The CDR3 is 14 residues long. V was clipped by 3 bases and J by 1 base, with 9 bases between them. Germline CDR1 reads SGHTA; CDR2 reads FQGTGA. This CDR3 is CASSFQGGNYGYTF. The CDR3 DNA reads TGTGCCAGCAGCTTCCAGGGAGGTAACTATGGCTACACCTTC.

V is TRBV27 and J is TRBJ2-7; a possible D gene is TRBD2 (6 bases). The germline V and J ends were trimmed by 2 bases and 1 base, with 6 bases remaining between them. There are 13 residues in the CDR3. Per the germline V gene, CDR1 is MNHEY and CDR2 is SMNVEV (reference sequence). The CDR3 bases are TGTGCCAGCAGTTTAGGGGGGTCCTACGAGCAGTACTTC. It encodes CASSLGGSYEQYF.

V and J are TRBV7-8 and TRBJ2-7, with D perhaps matching TRBD1 (6 bases). Trimming pared 3 bases from V and 6 bases from J, leaving 18 bases between. CDR1 and CDR2 (germline): SGHVS, FQNEAQ. The CDR3 spans 15 residues. The CDR3 coding sequence is TGTGCCAGCAGCTTGGAGTTGGGAACAGGGACCGAGCAGTACTTC. This encodes CASSLELGTGTEQYF. Based on the CDR3 plus reference TRBV7-8 and TRBJ2-7, the full variable domain is GAGVSQSPRYKVAKRGQDVALRCDPISGHVSLFWYQQALGQGPEFLTYFQNEAQLDKSGLPSDRFFAERPEGSVSTLKIQRTQQEDSAVYLCASSLELGTGTEQYFGPGTRLTVT.

V and J are TRBV6-1 and TRBJ1-1; D might be TRBD1 (5 bases). This CDR3 is 15 amino acids long. Germline assignment: CDR1 MNHNS and CDR2 SASEGT. The V end was cut by 2 bases, the J end by 1 base, with 11 bases between. The CDR3 coding sequence is TGTGCCAGCAGTGAACGGGGCGGGGGGAACACTGAAGCTTTCTTT. As protein: CASSERGGGNTEAFF.

The chain employs TRBV27 and TRBJ2-7, with 8 positions matching TRBD1. The J segment lost 0 bases and the V segment lost 2 bases, leaving 6 bases of the junction unmatched. Germline V gene sequence: CDR1 MNHEY, CDR2 SMNVEV (reference sequence). The CDR3 loop spans 16 amino acids. The CDR3 region has the DNA TGTGCCAGCAGTTTAGGACAGGGAAGGAGCTCCTACGAGCAGTACTTC. Protein: CASSLGQGRSSYEQYF.

The chain employs TRBV7-6 and TRBJ2-3; 9 bases align to TRBD2. CDR3 length: 15 amino acids. Germline V gene sequence: CDR1 SGHVS, CDR2 FNYEAQ. J was trimmed by 4 bases and V by 0 bases; bases with no gene match: 2. The CDR3 DNA reads as TGTGCCAGCAGCTTAGCTAGCGGGAGTTCAGATACGCAGTATTTT. This gives the protein CASSLASGSSDTQYF.

Details on this clone: A read error may produce the germline difference seen at one junction end. The rearrangement links TRBV9 to TRBJ2-5; 16 bases line up with TRBD2. The CDR3 runs to 17 residues. Looked up from germline, CDR1 is SGDLS and CDR2 is YYNGEE. CDR3 region: CVSSVGTSGGALETQYF. DNA for the CDR3: TGTGTCAGCAGCGTAGGGACTAGCGGGGGGGCCTTGGAGACCCAGTACTTC.

This chain links TRBV10-1 with TRBJ1-1; D not certain. The CDR3 is made up of 13 amino acids. Trimming took off 4 bases at V and 0 bases at J, with 6 bases between the two ends. Per germline, CDR1 WNHNN and CDR2 SYGVQD (reference sequence). CDR3 sequence (DNA): TGCGCCAGCAGTGGCGTATTGAACACTGAAGCTTTCTTT. Its protein product is CASSGVLNTEAFF.

Comments on this clone: Distinct nucleotide sequences in the sample also encode this CDR3. The chain uses TRBV13 and TRBJ1-3, with 9 bases matching TRBD1. CDR3 length: 14 residues. The V segment lost 3 bases and the J segment 8 bases; nucleotides outside the gene matches: 5. CDR1 PRHDT and CDR2 FYEKMQ come from the germline V gene (reference sequence). The CDR3 region has the DNA TGTGCCAGCAGCTTGGGACAGGGCGGAGACACCATATATTTT. This translates into CASSLGQGGDTIYF. Variable domain in full (rest from reference TRBV13 and TRBJ1-3): AAGVIQSPRHLIKEKRETATLKCYPIPRHDTVYWYQQGPGQDPQFLISFYEKMQSDKGSIPDRFSAQQFSDYHSELNMSSLELGDSALYFCASSLGQGGDTIYFGEGSWLTVV.

The V gene is TRBV7-4, the J gene TRBJ1-1, with TRBD1 matching over 10 bases. CDR3 size: 14 residues. Germline assignment: CDR1 SGHVT and CDR2 SQSDAQ. J lost 8 bases, V lost 4 bases, and 7 bases had no gene match. The CDR3 DNA reads as TGTGCCAGCAGCTCCGGACAGGGGGAGTTGGAAGCTTTCTTT. Translating it yields CASSSGQGELEAFF.

This clone was picked up a small number of times. V is TRBV6-5 and J is TRBJ1-1; D uncertain. The CDR3 loop spans 13 amino acids. From germline, CDR1 is MNHEY and CDR2 SVGAGI. V was pared by 7 bases and J by 3 bases, with 12 bases between. CDR3 sequence: CASKRNYDTEAFF. CDR3 coding DNA: TGTGCCAGCAAGAGGAATTACGACACTGAAGCTTTCTTT.

This rearrangement joins TRBV5-1 to TRBJ2-1, with a tentative D call TRBD2 (5 bases). Per the germline V gene, CDR1 is SGHRS and CDR2 is YFSETQ. This CDR3 has 14 amino acids. Between the trimmed V and J ends, which lost 3 bases and 4 bases, there was a span of 11 bases. The CDR3 DNA sequence: TGCGCCAGCAGCTCACGGACTTCTTACAATGAGCAGTTCTTC. Translation: CASSSRTSYNEQFF.

Written as DNA, the CDR3 is TGTGCCAGCCGGGGGGCGGCCACTGAAGCTTTCTTT. Residues: CASRGAATEAFF. The chain combines TRBV4-2 with TRBJ1-1; a weak D match, TRBD1 (6 bases). The CDR3 consists of 12 residues. Trimming removed 8 bases at V and 4 bases at J, with 11 bases between. From germline, CDR1 is LGHNA and CDR2 YNFKEQ.

The rearrangement links TRBV9 to TRBJ1-4; D gene unclear. Germline CDR1 SGDLS, CDR2 YYNGEE. V lost 2 bases and J 2 bases, leaving 7 bases between the germline ends. There are 14 residues in the CDR3. This CDR3 reads CASSVPGTNEKLFF. CDR3 nucleotide sequence: TGTGCCAGCAGCGTCCCGGGGACTAATGAAAAACTGTTTTTT.

This clone occurred a few times. It is likely a read error: a sequence one base away is far more abundant. The CDR3 does not close with the conserved phenylalanine or tryptophan, likely indicating a read error. The chain uses TRBV6-1 and TRBJ2-2, with TRBD1 matching over 8 bases. Germline trimming cut 4 bases from V and 3 bases from J; bases unmatched to any gene: 1. CDR3 size: 14 residues. Germline loops: CDR1 MNHNS, CDR2 SASEGT. DNA of the CDR3: TGTGCCAGCAGTGCGACAGGGGACACCGGGGAGCTGTTTTTG. Translation gives CASSATGDTGELFL.

The count of this clone is one. The chain links TRBV6-5 to TRBJ1-1; D remains ambiguous. The CDR3 extends over 15 amino acids. Germline assignment: CDR1 MNHEY and CDR2 SVGAGI. Trimming cost V 0 bases and J 1 base, with 9 bases left between them. The DNA of the CDR3 is TGTGCCAGCAGTTACTCCGGGTTTAGGAACACTGAAGCTTTCTTT. Its translation: CASSYSGFRNTEAFF.

This chain links TRBV7-2 with TRBJ2-7; 10 bases align to TRBD2. V lost 4 bases, J lost 9 bases, and 12 bases stayed unmatched. Looked up from germline, CDR1 is SGHTA and CDR2 is FQGNSA. CDR3 length: 15 amino acids. In nucleotides, the CDR3 is TGTGCCAGCAGCTCAAAGGGCGGGACTAGCGTTACGCAGTACTTC. It encodes CASSSKGGTSVTQYF.

The chain joins TRBV6-5 to TRBJ1-1; 9 bases fit TRBD1. Germline trimming cut 5 bases from V and 3 bases from J; bases unmatched to any gene: 4. The V gene's germline CDR1 is MNHEY and CDR2 SVGAGI. The CDR3 runs to 14 residues. CDR3 sequence reads: CASSRGQGYTEAFF. The CDR3 DNA is TGTGCCAGCAGTCGGGGACAGGGTTACACTGAAGCTTTCTTT.